This T cell receptor beta chain comes out of a study of blood T cell repertoires in COVID-19. Turning to the study itself: Acute and convalescent COVID-19 specimens originated in the United States, Italy and Spain.

Clones were read by immunoSEQ multiplex PCR, and TCRdb kept only the in-frame ones, dropping some. The table records about 370,000 clones, approximately 92% of them present only once. CDR3 length: 15 residues. Germline V gene lookup returns CDR1 SEHNR and CDR2 FQNEAQ (reference sequence). J was trimmed by 2 bases and V by 2 bases; bases with no gene match: 3. Material for sequencing was PBMCs or T cells enriched from blood (not recorded which). The chain carries TRBV7-9 and TRBJ2-3, with TRBD2 matching over 8 bases. The source of this sequence is a man younger than 30 who had recovered from COVID-19. The CDR3 DNA follows: TGTGCCAGCAGCTTACTCGGGGGGGTCACAGATACGCAGTATTTT. It codes for CASSLLGGVTDTQYF. The full variable domain, its missing parts supplied by reference TRBV7-9 and TRBJ2-3, is DTGVSQNPRHKITKRGQNVTFRCDPISEHNRLYWYRQTLGQGPEFLTYFQNEAQLEKSRLLSDRFSAERPKGSFSTLEIQRTEQGDSAMYLCASSLLGGVTDTQYFGPGTRLTVL.